The T cell receptor beta chain under discussion was sequenced for a study of vaccination and CD4 T cells after COVID-19. Treatment noted: approximately nine-day PBMC culture with coronavirus spike peptide pools or control peptides (ViraFEST assay). CD4+ T cells of the unexposed donor were collected before the COVID-19 pandemic (2011-2018). At the Johns Hopkins FTIC core, DNA taken from cultured CD4+ T cells was sequenced by way of the Oncomine TCR Beta short-read assay. A single record per CDR3 protein comes from TCRdb applying MiXCR to the PCR reads. The sample holds more than 6,500 distinct CDR3 sequences, roughly 44% seen once. This clonotype was counted between two and nine times. Its antigen is unknown. The germline V gene encodes CDR1 WNHNN and CDR2 SYGVQD (reference sequence). CDR3 length equals 13 residues. The ends lost 8 bases at V and 3 bases at J; junction bases unmatched: 4.

Source material: CD4+ T cells from blood, cultured in vitro. The clonotype comes from a human donor in good health. V is TRBV10-1 and J is TRBJ2-3; 8 positions agree with TRBD2. The CDR3 loop is CASGGLATDTQYF. The DNA of the CDR3 is TGCGCCAGCGGAGGACTAGCAACAGATACGCAGTATTTT.